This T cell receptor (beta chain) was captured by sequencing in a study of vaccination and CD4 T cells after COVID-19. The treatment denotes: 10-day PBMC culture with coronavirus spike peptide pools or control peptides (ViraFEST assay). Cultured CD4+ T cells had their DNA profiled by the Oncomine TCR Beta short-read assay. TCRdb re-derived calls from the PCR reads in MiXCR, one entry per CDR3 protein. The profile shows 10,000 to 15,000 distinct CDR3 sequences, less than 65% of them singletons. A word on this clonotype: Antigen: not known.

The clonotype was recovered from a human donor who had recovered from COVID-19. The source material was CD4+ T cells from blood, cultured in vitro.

The CDR3 region has the DNA TGCAGTGCTATCCCTCCGGGACTTCTTTTGAATGAGCAGTTCTTC. It is translated as CSAIPPGLLLNEQFF. The chain has TRBV20-1 and TRBJ2-1, with a possible D match to TRBD2 (6 bases). Germline-derived CDR1 and CDR2 are DFQATT and SNEGSKA (reference sequence). The CDR3 totals 15 residues. V lost 4 bases, J lost 7 bases, and 20 bases lay in between.